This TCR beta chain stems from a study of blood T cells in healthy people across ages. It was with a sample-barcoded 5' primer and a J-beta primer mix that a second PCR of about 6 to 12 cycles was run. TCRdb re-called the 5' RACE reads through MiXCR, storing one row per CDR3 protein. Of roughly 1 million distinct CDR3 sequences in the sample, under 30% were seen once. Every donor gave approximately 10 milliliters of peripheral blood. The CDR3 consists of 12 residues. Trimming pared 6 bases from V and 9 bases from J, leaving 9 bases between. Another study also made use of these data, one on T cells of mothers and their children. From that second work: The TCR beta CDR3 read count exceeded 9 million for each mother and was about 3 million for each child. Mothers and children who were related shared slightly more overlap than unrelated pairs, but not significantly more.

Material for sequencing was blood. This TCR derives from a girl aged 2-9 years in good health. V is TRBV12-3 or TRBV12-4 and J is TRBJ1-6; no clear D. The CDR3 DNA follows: TGTGCCAGCAGAGAGGTGGGTTCACCCCTCCACTTT. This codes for CASREVGSPLHF.